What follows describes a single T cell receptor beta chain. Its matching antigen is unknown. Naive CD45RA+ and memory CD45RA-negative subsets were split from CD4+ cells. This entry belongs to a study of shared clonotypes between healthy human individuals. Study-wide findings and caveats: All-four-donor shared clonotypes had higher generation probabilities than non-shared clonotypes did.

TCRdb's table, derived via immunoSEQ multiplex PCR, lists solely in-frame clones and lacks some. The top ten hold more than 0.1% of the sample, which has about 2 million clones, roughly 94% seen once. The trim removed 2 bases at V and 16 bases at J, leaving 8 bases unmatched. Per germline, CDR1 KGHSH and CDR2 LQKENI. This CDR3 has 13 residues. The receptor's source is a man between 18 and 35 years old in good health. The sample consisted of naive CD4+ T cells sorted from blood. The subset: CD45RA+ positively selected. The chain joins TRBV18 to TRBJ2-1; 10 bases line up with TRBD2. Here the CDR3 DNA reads TGTGCCAGCTCACCAAGTACTAGCGGGGACGTATTCTTC. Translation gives CASSPSTSGDVFF.